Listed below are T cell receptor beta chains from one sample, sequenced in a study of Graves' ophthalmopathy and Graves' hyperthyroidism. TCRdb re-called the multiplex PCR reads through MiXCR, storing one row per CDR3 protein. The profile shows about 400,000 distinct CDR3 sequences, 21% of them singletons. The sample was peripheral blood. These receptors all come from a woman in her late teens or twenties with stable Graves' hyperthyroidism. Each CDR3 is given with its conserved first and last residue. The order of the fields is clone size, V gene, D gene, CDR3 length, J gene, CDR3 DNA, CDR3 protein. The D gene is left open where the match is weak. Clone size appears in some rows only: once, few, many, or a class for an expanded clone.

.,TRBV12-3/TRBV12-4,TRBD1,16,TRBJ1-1,TGTGCCAGCAGTTTACGGCCGGGACAGGGTTTTTCTGAAGCTTTCTTT,CASSLRPGQGFSEAFF
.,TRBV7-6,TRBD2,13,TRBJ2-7,TGTGCCAGCAGCCAGCGGGATTCTTCCGAGCAGTACTTC,CASSQRDSSEQYF
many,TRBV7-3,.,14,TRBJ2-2,TGTGCCAGCAGCTTAACGGGGGGCGTCGGGGAGCTGTTTTTT,CASSLTGGVGELFF
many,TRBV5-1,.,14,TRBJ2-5,TGCGCCAGCAGCTTCGGGACTCCCCAAGAGACCCAGTACTTC,CASSFGTPQETQYF
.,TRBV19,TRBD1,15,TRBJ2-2,TGTGCCAGTAGTACTCACAGGGGTCCCACCGGGGAGCTGTTTTTT,CASSTHRGPTGELFF
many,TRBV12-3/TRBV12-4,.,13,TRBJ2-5,TGTGCCAGCAGGCCTCTAGCTGTGGAGACCCAGTACTTC,CASRPLAVETQYF
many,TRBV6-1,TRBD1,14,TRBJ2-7,TGTGCCAGCAGTGTTAGGGGACAGTCCTACGAGCAGTACTTC,CASSVRGQSYEQYF
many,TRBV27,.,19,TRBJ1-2,TGTGCCACTCGACCGATTAGGGGGACACTAAGGGACCTGGTCTATGGCTACACCTTC,CATRPIRGTLRDLVYGYTF
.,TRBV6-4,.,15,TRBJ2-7,TGTGCCAGCAGTGCCCGACAGGCCCCTATCCACGAGCAGTACTTC,CASSARQAPIHEQYF
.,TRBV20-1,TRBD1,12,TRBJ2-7,TGCAGTGCTAGAAAGGACAGGGCCGAGCAGTACTTC,CSARKDRAEQYF
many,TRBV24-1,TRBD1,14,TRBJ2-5,TGTGCCACCAGTGACGACGGACAGGGAGAGACCCAGTACTTC,CATSDDGQGETQYF
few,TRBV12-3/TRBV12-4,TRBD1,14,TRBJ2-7,TGTGCCAGCAGTCCCAGCACAGGGGCCTACGAGCAGTACTTC,CASSPSTGAYEQYF
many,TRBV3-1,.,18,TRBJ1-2,TGTGCCAGCAGCCCTGAAAGATTACAGAGCGCGAGGATCTATGGCTACACCTTC,CASSPERLQSARIYGYTF
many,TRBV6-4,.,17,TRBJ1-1,TGTGCCAGCAGTGACCCACCAGACTTGAAAGGACGGGCTGAAGCTTTCTTT,CASSDPPDLKGRAEAFF
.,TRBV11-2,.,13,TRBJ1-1,TGTGCCAGCAGCTTCACGGCAGGGACTGAAGCTTTCTTT,CASSFTAGTEAFF
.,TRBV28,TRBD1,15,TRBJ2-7,TGTGCCAGCAGAACGGACAGGGGGCGATCCTACGAGCAGTACTTC,CASRTDRGRSYEQYF
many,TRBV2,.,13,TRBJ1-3,TGTGCCAGCAGGCGCATCTCTGGAAACACCATATATTTT,CASRRISGNTIYF
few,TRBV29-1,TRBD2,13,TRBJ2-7,TGCAGCGTTGAGGGGGGGGGTGGAGACGAGCAGTACTTC,CSVEGGGGDEQYF
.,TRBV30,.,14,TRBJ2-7,TGTGCCTGGAGCGTCCAGGACATCTCCTACGAGCAGTACTTC,CAWSVQDISYEQYF
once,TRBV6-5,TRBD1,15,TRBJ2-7,TGTGCCAGCAGTTATATTCCGGGACAGGGACTCCGGCAGTACTTC,CASSYIPGQGLRQYF
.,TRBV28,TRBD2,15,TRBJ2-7,TGTGCCAGCAGTCGGGGGGGTAGGGGATCCCACGAGCAGTACTTC,CASSRGGRGSHEQYF
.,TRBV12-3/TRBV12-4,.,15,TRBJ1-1,TGTGCCAGCAGTTTTTTCAACAGCCTGAACACTGAAGCTTTCTTT,CASSFFNSLNTEAFF
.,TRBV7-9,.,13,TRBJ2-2,TGTGCCAGGGGACACCAGAACACCGGGGAGCTGTTTTTT,CARGHQNTGELFF
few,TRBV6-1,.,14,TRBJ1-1,TGTGCCACTTACAGGGACGACATGAACACTGAAGCTTTCTTT,CATYRDDMNTEAFF
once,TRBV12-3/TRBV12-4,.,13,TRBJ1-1,TGTGCCAGCAGTTTAGGGGACACGGCTGAAGCTTTCTTT,CASSLGDTAEAFF
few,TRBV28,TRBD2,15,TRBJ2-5,TGTGCCAGCAATCCTAGCGGGAGGCGACAAGAGACCCAGTACTTC,CASNPSGRRQETQYF
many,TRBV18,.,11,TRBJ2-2,TGTGCCGTCGCGGCTAGCGGGGAGCTGTTTTTT,CAVAASGELFF
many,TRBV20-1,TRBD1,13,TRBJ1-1,TGCAGTGCTAGAGGGGGGACAGCCGGGGTGGCTTTCTTT,CSARGGTAGVAFF
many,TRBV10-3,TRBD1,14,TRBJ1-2,TGTGCCATCAGTGATCCGGGACAGGAATATGGCTACACCTTC,CAISDPGQEYGYTF
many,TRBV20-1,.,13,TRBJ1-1,TGCAGTGCTAGAGATGAGGGCGGGACTGAAGCTTTCTTT,CSARDEGGTEAFF
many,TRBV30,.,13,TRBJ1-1,TGTGCCTGGAGGCGACAGGAGAACACTGAAGCTTTCTTT,CAWRRQENTEAFF
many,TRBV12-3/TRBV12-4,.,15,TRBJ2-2,TGTGCCAGCAGTTTAGCGTCAGGAAACACCGGGGAGCTGTTTTTT,CASSLASGNTGELFF
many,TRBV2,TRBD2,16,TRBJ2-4,TGTGCCAGCAGGGCGGGACTAGCGGAACCTAGAAACATTAAGTACTTC,CASRAGLAEPRNIKYF
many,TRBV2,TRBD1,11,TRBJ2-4,TGTGCCAGCGCTTGGGACAGGGTCAAGTACTTC,CASAWDRVKYF
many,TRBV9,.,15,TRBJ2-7,TGTGCCAGCAGCGTCCGGGACACCAGCCCCTACGAGCAGTACTTC,CASSVRDTSPYEQYF
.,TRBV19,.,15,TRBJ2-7,TGTGCCAGTAGGGATCGGAACAGAATCTCCTACGAGCGGTACTTC,CASRDRNRISYERYF
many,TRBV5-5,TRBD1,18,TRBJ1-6,TGTGCCAGCAGCCCCGCGCCGGCTTGGGGACAGGGCGGTTCACCCCTCCACTTT,CASSPAPAWGQGGSPLHF
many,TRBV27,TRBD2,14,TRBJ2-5,TGTGCCAGCAAACTAGCGGTCGGACAAGAGACCCAGTACTTC,CASKLAVGQETQYF
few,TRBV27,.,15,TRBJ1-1,TGTGCCAGCAGTTCGCGTCTACCCGGTCAACCTGAAGCTTTCTTT,CASSSRLPGQPEAFF
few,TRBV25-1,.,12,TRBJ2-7,TGTGCCAGCTACGACGGACACTACGAGCAGTACTTC,CASYDGHYEQYF
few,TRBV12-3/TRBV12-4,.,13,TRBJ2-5,TGTGCCAGCAGTGGACATAACCAAGAGACCCAGTACTTC,CASSGHNQETQYF
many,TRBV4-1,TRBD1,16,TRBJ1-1,TGCGCCAGCAGCCTTTGGGACAGGGGAAGGAACACTGAAGCTTTCTTT,CASSLWDRGRNTEAFF
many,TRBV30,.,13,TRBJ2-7,TGTGCCGGCCAAGTTTCCGAGGGGTACGAGCAGTACTTC,CAGQVSEGYEQYF
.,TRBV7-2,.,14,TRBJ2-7,TGTGCGAGGAGCTTAGTAGGAGAGTCCTACGAGCAGTACTTC,CARSLVGESYEQYF